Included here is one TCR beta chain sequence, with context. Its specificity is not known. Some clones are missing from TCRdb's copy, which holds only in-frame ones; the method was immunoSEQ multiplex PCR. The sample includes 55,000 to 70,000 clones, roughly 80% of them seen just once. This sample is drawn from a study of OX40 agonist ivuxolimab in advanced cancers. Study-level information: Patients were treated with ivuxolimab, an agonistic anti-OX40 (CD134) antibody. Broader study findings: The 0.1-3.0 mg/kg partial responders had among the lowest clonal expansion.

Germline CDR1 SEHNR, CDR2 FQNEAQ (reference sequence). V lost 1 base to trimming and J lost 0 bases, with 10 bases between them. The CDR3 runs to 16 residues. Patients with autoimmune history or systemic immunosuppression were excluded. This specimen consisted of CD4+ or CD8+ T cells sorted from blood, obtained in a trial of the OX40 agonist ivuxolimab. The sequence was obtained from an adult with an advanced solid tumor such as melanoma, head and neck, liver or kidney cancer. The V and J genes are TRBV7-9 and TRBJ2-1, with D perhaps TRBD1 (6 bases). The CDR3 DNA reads TGTGCCAGCAGCTTAGTGGGGGCAAGCTCCTACAATGAGCAGTTCTTC. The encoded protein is CASSLVGASSYNEQFF.